Listed below are T cell receptor beta chains from one sample, sequenced in a study of T cells in Graves' hyperthyroidism and ophthalmopathy. A single record per CDR3 protein comes from TCRdb applying MiXCR to the multiplex PCR reads. The sample comprises about 500,000 distinct CDR3 sequences, around 14% of which are singletons, and around 17% rests with the top ten. Material for sequencing was blood. The receptors shown here come from a woman younger than 30 with Graves' hyperthyroidism. Both conserved end residues are part of each CDR3. A D gene is named only where the DNA matches it firmly. Clone size is shown for a subset of rows, as once, few, many or a class of expanded clone.

cdr3_length | j_call | v_call | d_call | clone_size | cdr3_nt | cdr3_aa
17 | TRBJ2-2 | TRBV27 | TRBD2 | few | TGTGCCAGCAGTTTAAGGGCCGGTCTAGCGGGCACCGGGGAGCTGTTTTTT | CASSLRAGLAGTGELFF
19 | TRBJ2-6 | TRBV15 | NA | many | TGTGCCACCAGCAGAGAAAGTGGAAGGTCCCCTCCCGGGGCCAACGTCCTGACTTTC | CATSRESGRSPPGANVLTF
11 | TRBJ1-5 | TRBV2 | NA | many | TGTGCCAGCAGTTACAATCAGCCCCAGCATTTT | CASSYNQPQHF
15 | TRBJ1-1 | TRBV2 | NA | many | TGTGCCAGCAGTGAAGAGTGGGAGGTGAACACTGAAGCTTTCTTT | CASSEEWEVNTEAFF
15 | TRBJ2-3 | TRBV19 | TRBD1 | few | TGTGCCAGTAGTAAGACAGGGAATCGGGCAGATACGCAGTATTTT | CASSKTGNRADTQYF
13 | TRBJ1-2 | TRBV29-1 | NA | many | TGCAGCGCGTTTATGGGGGGAAACTATGGCTACACCTTC | CSAFMGGNYGYTF
15 | TRBJ2-1 | TRBV4-1 | NA | NA | TGCGCCAGCAGCCAAGAGGCTAGTAACTACAATGAGCAGTTCTTC | CASSQEASNYNEQFF
13 | TRBJ2-1 | TRBV7-2 | NA | few | TGTGCCAGCAGCTTCCCCATACCGAATGAGCAGTTCTTC | CASSFPIPNEQFF
19 | TRBJ2-6 | TRBV4-1 | NA | many | TGCGCCAGCAGCCAAGACAGTGACAGATCATCCTCCGGGGCCAACGTCCTGACTTTC | CASSQDSDRSSSGANVLTF
15 | TRBJ1-5 | TRBV6-1 | TRBD1 | many | TGTGCCAGCAGAGCTTCCGGACAGGACTATCAGCCCCAGCATTTT | CASRASGQDYQPQHF
13 | TRBJ1-2 | TRBV2 | TRBD1 | many | TGTGCCAGCAATCTGGACAGGGCGAATGGCTACACCTTC | CASNLDRANGYTF
15 | TRBJ2-3 | TRBV20-1 | NA | few | TGCAGTGCTAGACTTGACAGTGGGTACACAGATACGCAGTATTTT | CSARLDSGYTDTQYF
12 | TRBJ1-6 | TRBV5-6 | NA | many | TGTGCCAGCACCGCCTGGGATTCACCCCTCCACTTT | CASTAWDSPLHF
14 | TRBJ2-3 | TRBV29-1 | NA | many | TGCAGCGTTGAAGATGCTCGGGAACCAGATACGCAGTATTTT | CSVEDAREPDTQYF
16 | TRBJ2-1 | TRBV11-3 | NA | many | TGTGCCAGCAGCTTACCCGGGACGACCTCCTACAATGAGCAGTTCTTC | CASSLPGTTSYNEQFF